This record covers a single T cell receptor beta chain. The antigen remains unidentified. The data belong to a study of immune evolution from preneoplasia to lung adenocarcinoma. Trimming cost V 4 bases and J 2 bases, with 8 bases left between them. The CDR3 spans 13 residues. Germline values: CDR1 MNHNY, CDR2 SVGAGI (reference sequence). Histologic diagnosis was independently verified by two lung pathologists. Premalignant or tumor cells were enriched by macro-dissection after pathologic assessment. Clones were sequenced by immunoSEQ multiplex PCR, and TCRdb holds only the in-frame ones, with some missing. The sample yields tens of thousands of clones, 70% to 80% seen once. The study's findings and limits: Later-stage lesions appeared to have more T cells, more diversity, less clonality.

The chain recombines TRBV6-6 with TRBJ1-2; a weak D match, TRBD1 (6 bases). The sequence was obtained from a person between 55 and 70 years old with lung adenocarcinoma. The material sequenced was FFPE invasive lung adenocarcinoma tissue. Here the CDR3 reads CASSSTGNYGYTF. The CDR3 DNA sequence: TGTGCCAGCAGTTCCACAGGGAACTATGGCTACACCTTC.